The next 20 T cell receptor beta chains were all read from a single sample in a study of blood T cell repertoires in COVID-19. The method was immunoSEQ multiplex PCR; TCRdb's version includes in-frame clones alone and lacks a portion of them. The data contain 25,000 to 30,000 clones, 85% to 90% of them singletons. Sequencing used peripheral blood. These receptors were obtained from a human donor in a cohort sampled during active COVID-19.

V usage is TRBV11-2 and J usage is TRBJ2-1; maybe TRBD1 (5 bases). The V end was cut by 5 bases, the J end by 2 bases, with 13 bases between. Germline CDR1 is SGHAT and CDR2 is FQNNGV. There are 15 residues in the CDR3. The CDR3 loop reads CASSQMGPPYNEQFF. The CDR3 coding sequence is TGTGCCAGCAGCCAAATGGGGCCGCCCTACAATGAGCAGTTCTTC.

The chain recombines TRBV7-8 with TRBJ2-7, with 7 bases fitting TRBD1. Germline V CDR1 and CDR2: SGHVS, FQNEAQ. Losses at the gene ends were 5 bases for V and 7 bases for J; bases not matched to a gene: 14. This CDR3 is built from 15 residues. CDR3 sequence (DNA): TGTGCCAGCAGCGCCCGGGACAGCACCCTGGGGGAGCAGTACTTC. Its translation is CASSARDSTLGEQYF.

This clone has a single count. The V gene is TRBV6-5, the J gene TRBJ1-1; TRBD1 matches at 7 bases. The trim removed 2 bases at V and 0 bases at J, leaving 3 bases unmatched. CDR3 length equals 15 residues. Germline V gene sequence: CDR1 MNHEY, CDR2 SVGAGI. As DNA, the CDR3 is TGTGCCAGCAGTTACAGGGACAGTTTGAACACTGAAGCTTTCTTT. This sequence encodes CASSYRDSLNTEAFF.

This clone was detected once. The gene calls are TRBV18 and TRBJ2-2; D possibly corresponds to TRBD1 (7 bases). CDR3 length: 16 residues. Trimming pared 5 bases from V and 0 bases from J, leaving 13 bases between. Germline CDR1 is KGHSH and CDR2 is LQKENI. CDR3: CASSAPGGPNTGELFF. The CDR3 coding sequence is TGTGCCAGCTCAGCCCCAGGGGGGCCGAACACCGGGGAGCTGTTTTTT. The whole variable domain, remainder taken from reference TRBV18 and TRBJ2-2, is NAGVMQNPRHLVRRRGQEARLRCSPMKGHSHVYWYRQLPEEGLKFMVYLQKENIIDESGMPKERFSAEFPKEGPSILRIQQVVRGDSAAYFCASSAPGGPNTGELFFGEGSRLTVL.

The rearrangement uses TRBV19 and TRBJ1-2; 11 nucleotides agree with TRBD1. The ends lost 4 bases at V and 6 bases at J; junction bases unmatched: 10. In germline, CDR1 is LNHDA, CDR2 SQIVND (reference sequence). This CDR3 contains 16 residues. The DNA of the CDR3 is TGTGCCAGTAGTAGAAACTTGAGGGACAGGGGGAATGGCTACACCTTC. Translating gives CASSRNLRDRGNGYTF.

This clone came up a few times. The chain has TRBV19 and TRBJ1-5; D perhaps matches TRBD1 (5 bases). This CDR3 is 22 amino acids long. Trimming took 8 bases from V and 0 from J, leaving 35 bases between them. Germline CDR1 is LNHDA and CDR2 is SQIVND (reference sequence). Written as DNA, the CDR3 is TGTGCCAGTCGGAATATAAGGATACCGCAGGGAGGACGGGGCTATAGCAATCAGCCCCAGCATTTT. Translated, it gives CASRNIRIPQGGRGYSNQPQHF.

The CDR3 spells CASSPSWGGEQYF. The CDR3, as DNA: TGTGCCAGCAGCCCCTCGTGGGGAGGGGAGCAGTACTTC. This chain links TRBV9 with TRBJ2-7; 7 nucleotides align to TRBD2. The CDR3 contains 13 residues. Germline-derived CDR1 and CDR2 are SGDLS and YYNGEE. Unmatched junction bases numbered 8, after V lost 4 bases and J lost 7 bases.

This sequence joins TRBV3-1 (or the pseudogene TRBV3-2) and TRBJ1-1, with 7 bases lining up with TRBD1. The V segment lost 7 bases and the J segment 4 bases; nucleotides outside the gene matches: 6. There are 13 residues in the CDR3. In germline, CDR1 is LGHDT, CDR2 YNNKEL (reference sequence). The CDR3 bases are TGTGCCAGCACCCTTGGACAGGTCACTGAAGCTTTCTTT. It yields the protein CASTLGQVTEAFF.

This chain links TRBV5-6 with TRBJ2-7; weak D call: TRBD1 (5 bases). The CDR3 consists of 12 residues. The V end lost 0 bases, the J end lost 5 bases, and 6 bases lay between the germline ends. Per the germline V gene, CDR1 is SGHDT and CDR2 is YYEEEE. CDR3 bases: TGTGCCAGCAGCTTGGTAGGGGACGAGCAGTACTTC. Translated, it gives CASSLVGDEQYF.

This clone was detected a few times. In DNA form, the CDR3 reads TGTGCCAGCAGCTCCTATTGGGCTAGGGGAAGCTCCTACGAGCAGTACTTC. This gives the protein CASSSYWARGSSYEQYF. The rearrangement uses TRBV11-3 and TRBJ2-7, with D tentatively TRBD1 (5 bases). The CDR3 consists of 17 residues. V lost 4 bases to trimming and J lost 0 bases, with 19 bases between them. CDR1 is SGHNT and CDR2 is YENEEA in the germline V gene.

The gene calls are TRBV27 and TRBJ2-3; 7 bases line up with TRBD1. CDR3 length equals 14 residues. Germline lookup yields CDR1 MNHEY and CDR2 SMNVEV (reference sequence). V shed 7 bases and J 1 base; nucleotides not matched to a gene: 5. As DNA, the CDR3 is TGTGCCAGCATCTCCGACAGGGGCACAGATACGCAGTATTTT. This gives the protein CASISDRGTDTQYF.

The V call is TRBV13, the J call TRBJ1-1; no clear D gene. The CDR3 is 14 amino acids. The germline CDR1 and CDR2 sequences are PRHDT and FYEKMQ (reference sequence). Between the trimmed V and J ends, which lost 4 bases and 5 bases, there was a span of 14 bases. CDR3 region: CASSSHGVETEAFF. The CDR3 DNA sequence: TGTGCCAGCAGCTCCCACGGGGTTGAGACTGAAGCTTTCTTT.

V and J are TRBV7-9 and TRBJ1-1; D possibly corresponds to TRBD1 (5 bases). CDR3 length equals 13 residues. The germline V and J ends were trimmed by 8 bases and 3 bases, with 13 bases remaining between them. Germline CDR1 SEHNR, CDR2 FQNEAQ (reference sequence). The CDR3 here is CASAGVGDTEAFF. CDR3 coding DNA: TGTGCCAGCGCGGGGGTGGGCGACACTGAAGCTTTCTTT.

This clone was picked up one time. V and J are TRBV2 and TRBJ1-1, with TRBD1 identical over 7 bases. Germline assignment: CDR1 SNHLY and CDR2 FYNNEI. CDR3 length equals 13 residues. The ends lost 6 bases at V and 5 bases at J; junction bases unmatched: 6. The CDR3: CASSLDRATEAFF. The CDR3 DNA reads TGTGCCAGCAGCTTAGACAGGGCGACTGAAGCTTTCTTT. The entire variable domain, with the rest obtained from reference TRBV2 and TRBJ1-1, is as follows: EPEVTQTPSHQVTQMGQEVILRCVPISNHLYFYWYRQILGQKVEFLVSFYNNEISEKSEIFDDQFSVERPDGSNFTLKIRSTKLEDSAMYFCASSLDRATEAFFGQGTRLTVV.

This clone showed up just a few times. The chain uses TRBV7-3 and TRBJ2-7; TRBD2 aligns across 14 bases. The CDR3 has 16 amino acids. The V segment lost 5 bases and the J segment 3 bases; nucleotides outside the gene matches: 6. Per the germline V gene, CDR1 is SGHTA and CDR2 is FQGTGA. The CDR3 DNA sequence: TGTGCCAGCAGCCCGACTAGCGGGGGGGCCCTCTACGAGCAGTACTTC. Its translation is CASSPTSGGALYEQYF.

The chain links TRBV6-6 to TRBJ1-4; 7 nucleotides match TRBD1. This CDR3 region has 15 residues. From germline, CDR1 is MNHNY and CDR2 SVGAGI (reference sequence). Unmatched junction bases numbered 10, after V lost 4 bases and J lost 8 bases. This chain's CDR3 is CASSFLDRDHEKLFF. The CDR3 DNA follows: TGTGCCAGCAGTTTTCTCGACAGGGATCACGAAAAACTGTTTTTT.

The chain employs TRBV5-8 and TRBJ2-7, with 7 bases matching TRBD1. The germline V gene has CDR1 SGHTS and CDR2 YDEGEE. The CDR3 runs 16 residues. V was pared by 0 bases and J by 0 bases, with 6 bases of the junction left unmatched. CDR3 sequence reads: CASSLGQGLASYEQYF. The CDR3 DNA sequence: TGTGCCAGCAGCTTGGGACAGGGTTTGGCCTCCTACGAGCAGTACTTC. The full variable domain, with the rest looked up from reference TRBV5-8 and TRBJ2-7, is EAGVTQSPTHLIKTRGQQATLRCSPISGHTSVYWYQQALGLGLQFLLWYDEGEERNRGNFPPRFSGRQFPNYSSELNVNALELEDSALYLCASSLGQGLASYEQYFGPGTRLTVT.

The chain links TRBV7-8 to TRBJ2-7; 7 bases fit TRBD1. The CDR3 consists of 13 residues. Germline V gene sequence: CDR1 SGHVS, CDR2 FQNEAQ. V shed 2 bases and J 3 bases; nucleotides not matched to a gene: 1. CDR3 amino acids: CASSLNRGYEQYF. Written as DNA, the CDR3 is TGTGCCAGCAGCTTAAACAGGGGCTACGAGCAGTACTTC. Variable domain in full (rest from reference TRBV7-8 and TRBJ2-7): GAGVSQSPRYKVAKRGQDVALRCDPISGHVSLFWYQQALGQGPEFLTYFQNEAQLDKSGLPSDRFFAERPEGSVSTLKIQRTQQEDSAVYLCASSLNRGYEQYFGPGTRLTVT.

This sequence joins TRBV21-1 and TRBJ1-5; the table's D call TRBD1 went unverified against the DNA. TRBV21-1 is tagged as a pseudogene. There are 15 residues in the CDR3. The CDR3 here is CASSLGNRNRQPQHF. CDR3 coding DNA: TGTGCCAGCAGCCTCGGAAACAGGAACCGACAGCCCCAGCATTTT.

The chain is built from TRBV2 and TRBJ2-7; 10 bases line up with TRBD1. This CDR3 spans 14 amino acids. J lost 6 bases, V lost 6 bases, and 8 bases had no gene match. Germline CDR1 reads SNHLY; CDR2 reads FYNNEI. The chain's CDR3 is CASRPGQGRPEQYF. CDR3 nucleotides: TGTGCCAGCAGACCGGGACAGGGGCGGCCCGAGCAGTACTTC.